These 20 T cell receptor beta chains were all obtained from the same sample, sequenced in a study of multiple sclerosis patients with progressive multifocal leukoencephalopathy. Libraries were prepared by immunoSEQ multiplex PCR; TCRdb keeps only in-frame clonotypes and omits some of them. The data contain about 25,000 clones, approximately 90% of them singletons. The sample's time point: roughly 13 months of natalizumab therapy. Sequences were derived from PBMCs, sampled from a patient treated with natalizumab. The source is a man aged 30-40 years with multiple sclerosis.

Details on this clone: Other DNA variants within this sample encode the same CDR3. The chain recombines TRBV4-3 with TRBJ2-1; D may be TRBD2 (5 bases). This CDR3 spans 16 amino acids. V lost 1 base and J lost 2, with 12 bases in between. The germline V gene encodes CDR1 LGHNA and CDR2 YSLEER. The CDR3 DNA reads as TGCGCCAGCAGCCAAGCCCTAGCTTTCCCCTACAATGAGCAGTTCTTC. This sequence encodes CASSQALAFPYNEQFF.

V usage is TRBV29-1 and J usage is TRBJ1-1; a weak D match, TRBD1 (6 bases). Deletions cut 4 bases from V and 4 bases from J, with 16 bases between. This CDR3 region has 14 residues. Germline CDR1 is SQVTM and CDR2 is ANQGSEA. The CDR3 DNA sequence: TGCAGCGTTGGGTACCCCGGGGGCATCACTGAAGCTTTCTTT. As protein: CSVGYPGGITEAFF.

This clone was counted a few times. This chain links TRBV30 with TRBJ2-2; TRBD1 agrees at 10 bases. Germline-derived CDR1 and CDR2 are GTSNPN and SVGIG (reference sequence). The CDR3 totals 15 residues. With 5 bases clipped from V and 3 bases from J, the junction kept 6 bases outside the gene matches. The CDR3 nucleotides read TGTGCCTGGGACAGGGGGCGCGTGGACACCGGGGAGCTGTTTTTT. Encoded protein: CAWDRGRVDTGELFF.

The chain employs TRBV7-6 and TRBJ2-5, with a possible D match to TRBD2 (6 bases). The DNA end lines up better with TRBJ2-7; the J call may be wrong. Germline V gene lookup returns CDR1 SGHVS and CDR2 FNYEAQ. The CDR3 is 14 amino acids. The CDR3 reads CASSLVGGTYEQYF. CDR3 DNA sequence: TGTGCCAGCAGCTTAGTTGGGGGGACCTACGAGCAGTACTTC.

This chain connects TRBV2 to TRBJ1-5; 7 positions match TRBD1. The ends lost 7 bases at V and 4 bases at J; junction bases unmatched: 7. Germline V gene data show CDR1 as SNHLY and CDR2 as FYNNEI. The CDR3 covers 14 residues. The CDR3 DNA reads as TGTGCCAGCACCCCGGACAGGAATAATCAGCCCCAGCATTTT. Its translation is CASTPDRNNQPQHF. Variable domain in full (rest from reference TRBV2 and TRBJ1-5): EPEVTQTPSHQVTQMGQEVILRCVPISNHLYFYWYRQILGQKVEFLVSFYNNEISEKSEIFDDQFSVERPDGSNFTLKIRSTKLEDSAMYFCASTPDRNNQPQHFGDGTRLSIL.

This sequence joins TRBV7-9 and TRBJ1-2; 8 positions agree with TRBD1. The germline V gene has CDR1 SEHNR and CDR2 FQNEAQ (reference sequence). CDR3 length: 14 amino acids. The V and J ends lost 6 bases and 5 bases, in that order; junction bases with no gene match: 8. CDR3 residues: CASSSGQGAYGYTF. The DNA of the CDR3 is TGTGCCAGCAGTTCCGGACAGGGCGCGTATGGCTACACCTTC.

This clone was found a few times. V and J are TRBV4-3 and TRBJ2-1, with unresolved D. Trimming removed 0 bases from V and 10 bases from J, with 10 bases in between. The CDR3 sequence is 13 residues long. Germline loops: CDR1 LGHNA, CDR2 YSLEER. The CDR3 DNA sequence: TGCGCCAGCAGCCAAGATGTCCCTAGGGAGCAGTTCTTC. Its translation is CASSQDVPREQFF.

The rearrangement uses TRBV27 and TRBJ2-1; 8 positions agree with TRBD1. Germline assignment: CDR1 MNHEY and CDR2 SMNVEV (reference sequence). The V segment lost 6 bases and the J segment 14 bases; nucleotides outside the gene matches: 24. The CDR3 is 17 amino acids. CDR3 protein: CASRPGQGGSFRFGEFF. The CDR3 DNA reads TGTGCCAGCAGACCAGGACAGGGTGGTTCCTTTAGGTTTGGGGAGTTCTTC.

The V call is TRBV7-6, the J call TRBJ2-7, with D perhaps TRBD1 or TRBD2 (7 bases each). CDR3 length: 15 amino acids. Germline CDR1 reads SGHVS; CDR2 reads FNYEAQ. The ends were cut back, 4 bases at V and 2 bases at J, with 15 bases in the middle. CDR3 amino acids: CASSSQRDRAYEQYF. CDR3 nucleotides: TGTGCCAGCAGCTCACAGCGGGACAGAGCCTACGAGCAGTACTTC.

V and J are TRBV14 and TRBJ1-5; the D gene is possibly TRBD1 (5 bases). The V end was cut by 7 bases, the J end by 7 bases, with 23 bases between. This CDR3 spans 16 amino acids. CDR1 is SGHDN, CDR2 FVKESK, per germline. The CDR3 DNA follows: TGTGCCAGCACTGTAGAGTGGGGGGAAGGGAGACAGCCCCAGCATTTT. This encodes CASTVEWGEGRQPQHF. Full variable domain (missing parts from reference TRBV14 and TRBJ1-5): EAGVTQFPSHSVIEKGQTVTLRCDPISGHDNLYWYRRVMGKEIKFLLHFVKESKQDESGMPNNRFLAERTGGTYSTLKVQPAELEDSGVYFCASTVEWGEGRQPQHFGDGTRLSIL.

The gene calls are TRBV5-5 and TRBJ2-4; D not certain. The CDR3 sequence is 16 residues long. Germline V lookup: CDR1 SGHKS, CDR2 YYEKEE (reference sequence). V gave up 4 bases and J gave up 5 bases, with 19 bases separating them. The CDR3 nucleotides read TGTGCCAGCAGCCCCGTCGCGGAAAAGTCTCAAAACATTCAGTACTTC. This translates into CASSPVAEKSQNIQYF.

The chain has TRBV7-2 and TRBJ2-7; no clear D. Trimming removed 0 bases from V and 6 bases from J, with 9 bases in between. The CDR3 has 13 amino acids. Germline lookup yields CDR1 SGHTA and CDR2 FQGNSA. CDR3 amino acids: CASSLAWSLEQYF. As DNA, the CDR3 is TGTGCCAGCAGCTTAGCTTGGAGCCTCGAGCAGTACTTC. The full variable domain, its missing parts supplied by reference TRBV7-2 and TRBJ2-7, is GAGVSQSPSNKVTEKGKDVELRCDPISGHTALYWYRQSLGQGLEFLIYFQGNSAPDKSGLPSDRFSAERTGGSVSTLTIQRTQQEDSAVYLCASSLAWSLEQYFGPGTRLTVT.

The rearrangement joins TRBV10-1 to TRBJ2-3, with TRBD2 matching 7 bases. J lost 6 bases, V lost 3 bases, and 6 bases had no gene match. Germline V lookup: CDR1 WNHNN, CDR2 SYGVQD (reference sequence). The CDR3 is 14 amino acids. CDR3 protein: CASSDVTGRDTQYF. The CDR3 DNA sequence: TGCGCCAGCAGTGATGTAACCGGGAGGGATACGCAGTATTTT.

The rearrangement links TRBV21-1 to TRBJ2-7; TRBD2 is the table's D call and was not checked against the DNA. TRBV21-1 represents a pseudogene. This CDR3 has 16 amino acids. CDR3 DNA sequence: TGTGCCAGCAGCCACTCCCACGGGACTCTTACCTACGAGCAGTACGTC. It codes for CASSHSHGTLTYEQYV.

The CDR3 nucleotides read TGTGCCAGCAGCCGCAGGGGAGGGTTCTACGAGCAGTACTTC. Translation: CASSRRGGFYEQYF. V and J are TRBV6-5 and TRBJ2-7; perhaps TRBD2 as D (7 bases). Trimming pared 6 bases from V and 3 bases from J, leaving 15 bases between. The V gene's germline CDR1 is MNHEY and CDR2 SVGAGI. The CDR3 covers 14 residues.

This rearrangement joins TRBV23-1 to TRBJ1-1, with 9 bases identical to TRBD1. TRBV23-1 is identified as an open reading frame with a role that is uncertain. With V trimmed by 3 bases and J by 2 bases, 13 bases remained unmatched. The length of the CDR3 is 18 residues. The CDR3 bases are TGCGCCAGCAGTCACATCAATCTCCGGGACAGGGTAAACACTGAAGCTTTCTTT. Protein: CASSHINLRDRVNTEAFF.

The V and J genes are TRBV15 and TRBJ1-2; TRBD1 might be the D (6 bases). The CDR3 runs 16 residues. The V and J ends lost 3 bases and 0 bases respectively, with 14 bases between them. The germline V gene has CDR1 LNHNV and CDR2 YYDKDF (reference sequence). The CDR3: CATSSELRTANYGYTF. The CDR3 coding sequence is TGTGCCACCAGCAGTGAACTCCGGACAGCTAACTATGGCTACACCTTC.

The CDR3 nucleotides are TGTGCCAGCAGTACTAGCGGATCTTCCTACGAGCAGTACGTC. Translated: CASSTSGSSYEQYV. The chain recombines TRBV2 with TRBJ2-7; TRBD2 matches 8 bases. The V gene end was trimmed by 5 bases and the J gene end by 1 base; junction bases not matched to a gene: 4. This CDR3 comprises 14 residues. Germline V gene lookup returns CDR1 SNHLY and CDR2 FYNNEI.

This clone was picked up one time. The CDR3 sequence: CASSRDRGAQPQHF. The CDR3 coding sequence is TGTGCCAGTAGCAGGGACAGGGGCGCCCAGCCCCAGCATTTT. V is TRBV19 and J is TRBJ1-5; 10 nucleotides match TRBD1. The CDR3 totals 14 residues. The V segment lost 6 bases and the J segment 7 bases; nucleotides outside the gene matches: 6. Germline loops: CDR1 LNHDA, CDR2 SQIVND (reference sequence).

The CDR3, as DNA: TGTGCCAGCAGCTTACGTCGGGCCTCTTACGAGCAGTACTTC. It translates to CASSLRRASYEQYF. The chain recombines TRBV7-2 with TRBJ2-7, with D unresolved. From germline, CDR1 is SGHTA and CDR2 FQGNSA. This CDR3 has 14 amino acids. Trimming removed 2 bases from V and 4 bases from J, with 12 bases in between.